Each of the 27 T cell receptor beta chains below was sequenced from the same sample in a study of blood T cell repertoires in COVID-19. Sequencing used immunoSEQ multiplex PCR; TCRdb keeps in-frame clones, though not all of them. Of about 93,000 clones in the sample, approximately 80% were seen once. Source material: peripheral blood. Receptors were obtained from a human donor in a cohort sampled during active COVID-19.

The V gene is TRBV15, the J gene TRBJ2-1; D unresolved. The CDR3 is made up of 14 amino acids. V was pared by 3 bases and J by 0 bases, with 6 bases between. Germline V gives CDR1 LNHNV, CDR2 YYDKDF (reference sequence). CDR3 in DNA: TGTGCCACCAGCAGCCGGTCCTCCTACAATGAGCAGTTCTTC. It codes for CATSSRSSYNEQFF.

This clone was observed a single time. V and J are TRBV5-6 and TRBJ2-5; the match to TRBD2 covers 10 bases. The CDR3 contains 15 residues. Per the germline V gene, CDR1 is SGHDT and CDR2 is YYEEEE. V dropped 1 base and J dropped 4; count of bases not matched to a gene: 4. This CDR3 is CASSLRLAGVETQYF. CDR3 nucleotides: TGTGCCAGCAGCTTGCGGCTAGCGGGAGTAGAGACCCAGTACTTC.

V usage is TRBV15 and J usage is TRBJ2-1; 7 positions match TRBD2. Unmatched junction bases numbered 11, after V lost 0 bases and J lost 12 bases. The CDR3 length is 15 residues. Germline V lookup: CDR1 LNHNV, CDR2 YYDKDF (reference sequence). The CDR3, as DNA: TGTGCCACCAGCAGAGAGGTGGGCGGGAGTTCTGGGCAGTTCTTC. Translation gives CATSREVGGSSGQFF.

The rearrangement uses TRBV19 and TRBJ1-1; D remains ambiguous. Per germline, CDR1 LNHDA and CDR2 SQIVND (reference sequence). The CDR3 contains 16 residues. Trimming pared 5 bases from V and 1 base from J, leaving 17 bases between. The CDR3 nucleotides read TGTGCCAGTAGTCCCGGGGATAGTAAGAGGAACACTGAAGCTTTCTTT. Amino acid sequence: CASSPGDSKRNTEAFF.

J is TRBJ2-1 and V is TRBV27; 11 bases match TRBD2. Germline CDR1 and CDR2: MNHEY and SMNVEV (reference sequence). The CDR3 length is 16 residues. V dropped 3 bases and J dropped 3; count of bases not matched to a gene: 4. CDR3 coding DNA: TGTGCCAGCAGTTTCCTAGCGGGGGGAAACTACAATGAGCAGTTCTTC. It translates to CASSFLAGGNYNEQFF.

There are a few counts of this clone. The gene calls are TRBV6-5 and TRBJ1-6; D remains unclear. The CDR3 runs to 13 residues. Trimming cost V 6 bases and J 9 bases, with 12 bases left between them. Germline lookup yields CDR1 MNHEY and CDR2 SVGAGI. The CDR3 nucleotides are TGTGCCAGCAGCCGGGATTCGAGTTCACCCCTCCACTTT. Translation gives CASSRDSSSPLHF.

CDR3 in amino acids: CASSSGGFDTQYF. The CDR3 DNA sequence: TGTGCCAGCAGTTCGGGAGGTTTTGATACGCAGTATTTT. The V gene is TRBV2, the J gene TRBJ2-3; 7 bases match TRBD2. The CDR3 spans 13 residues. CDR1 is SNHLY and CDR2 is FYNNEI in the germline V gene. Trimming at V came to 5 bases and at J to 6 bases, leaving 5 bases not matched to a gene. The full variable domain, its missing parts supplied by reference TRBV2 and TRBJ2-3, is EPEVTQTPSHQVTQMGQEVILRCVPISNHLYFYWYRQILGQKVEFLVSFYNNEISEKSEIFDDQFSVERPDGSNFTLKIRSTKLEDSAMYFCASSSGGFDTQYFGPGTRLTVL.

V is TRBV5-6 and J is TRBJ1-5; D might be TRBD1 (5 bases). CDR3 length: 16 residues. Per germline, CDR1 SGHDT and CDR2 YYEEEE. V was clipped by 0 bases and J by 0 bases, with 10 bases between them. CDR3 loop: CASSLGQSYSNQPQHF. The CDR3 DNA reads as TGTGCCAGCAGCTTGGGACAGTCCTATAGCAATCAGCCCCAGCATTTT.

V gene TRBV5-1 combines with J gene TRBJ2-1; 8 bases align to TRBD2. The V and J ends lost 5 bases and 9 bases, in that order; junction bases with no gene match: 7. This CDR3 is 13 amino acids long. CDR1 and CDR2 from the germline V gene are SGHRS and YFSETQ. CDR3 DNA sequence: TGCGCCAGCAGTTCCGGGACTAGGGGTGAGCAGTTCTTC. This translates into CASSSGTRGEQFF.

The chain employs TRBV5-1 and TRBJ2-6, with a weak D call TRBD1 (6 bases). The germline V and J ends were trimmed by 4 bases and 2 bases, with 13 bases remaining between them. This CDR3 contains 16 residues. Germline V gives CDR1 SGHRS, CDR2 YFSETQ. Here the CDR3 reads CASSRAGDAGANVLTF. CDR3 bases: TGCGCCAGCAGCAGAGCAGGGGATGCTGGGGCCAACGTCCTGACTTTC.

CDR3: CASSLVGGLVLNEQFF. DNA of the CDR3: TGTGCCAGCAGTTTGGTTGGGGGACTAGTTTTAAATGAGCAGTTCTTC. The chain couples TRBV27 to TRBJ2-1, with TRBD2 matching over 8 bases. The CDR3 extends over 16 amino acids. V shed 3 bases, J shed 7 bases, and the junction held 11 bases outside the gene matches. In germline, CDR1 is MNHEY, CDR2 SMNVEV (reference sequence).

This clone was observed many times. The chain is built from TRBV11-2 and TRBJ1-6, with D perhaps TRBD1 (6 bases). Between the trimmed V and J ends, which lost 5 bases and 6 bases, there was a span of 14 bases. The CDR3 extends over 15 amino acids. Germline CDR1 reads SGHAT; CDR2 reads FQNNGV. CDR3 bases: TGTGCCAGCAGCCTGCGACAGGAGACTAATTCACCCCTCCACTTT. Encoded protein: CASSLRQETNSPLHF. Complete variable domain (other parts from reference TRBV11-2 and TRBJ1-6): EAGVAQSPRYKIIEKRQSVAFWCNPISGHATLYWYQQILGQGPKLLIQFQNNGVVDDSQLPKDRFSAERLKGVDSTLKIQPAKLEDSAVYLCASSLRQETNSPLHFGNGTRLTVT.

This clone was seen only once. The rearrangement links TRBV11-2 to TRBJ1-6; D not resolved. The V gene's germline CDR1 is SGHAT and CDR2 FQNNGV. With 0 bases removed from V and 10 bases from J, the gap between germline ends came to 10 bases. The CDR3 length is 14 residues. CDR3 bases: TGTGCCAGCAGCTTAGATTGGGGAGTGTCACCCCTCCACTTT. It specifies CASSLDWGVSPLHF.

The chain couples TRBV30 to TRBJ1-2; D perhaps matches TRBD1 (5 bases). V was cut by 4 bases and J by 4 bases, with 10 bases left in between. In germline, CDR1 is GTSNPN, CDR2 SVGIG (reference sequence). This CDR3 region has 12 residues. This chain's CDR3 is CAWNTDSYGYTF. Here the CDR3 DNA reads TGTGCCTGGAACACCGACAGCTATGGCTACACCTTC.

The chain links TRBV28 to TRBJ1-5; no reliable D call. Germline V gene data show CDR1 as MDHEN and CDR2 as SYDVKM. Trimming removed 1 base from V and 3 bases from J, with 13 bases in between. The CDR3 runs 16 residues. The CDR3 bases are TGTGCCAGCAGTTTATCAGTATCAGGTTACAATCAGCCCCAGCATTTT. It encodes CASSLSVSGYNQPQHF.

The chain uses TRBV5-1 and TRBJ2-3, with no clear D. Trimming cost V 2 bases and J 4 bases, with 8 bases left between them. The CDR3 length is 13 residues. Germline values: CDR1 SGHRS, CDR2 YFSETQ. CDR3 nucleotides: TGCGCCAGCAGCTTCTCGCCGGCAGATACGCAGTATTTT. As protein: CASSFSPADTQYF.

The chain uses TRBV4-2 and TRBJ1-2, with TRBD1 identical over 7 bases. The V and J ends lost 0 bases and 7 bases, in that order; junction bases with no gene match: 11. Germline V gene lookup returns CDR1 LGHNA and CDR2 YNFKEQ. The CDR3 contains 16 residues. In nucleotides, the CDR3 is TGTGCCAGCAGCCAAGACCCCGGACAGGTCGGACTTGGCTACACCTTC. Protein product: CASSQDPGQVGLGYTF.

This clone was seen once. The rearrangement links TRBV9 to TRBJ1-6; 7 nucleotides agree with TRBD1. The V and J ends lost 4 bases and 14 bases, in that order; junction bases with no gene match: 18. Germline CDR1 and CDR2: SGDLS and YYNGEE. The CDR3 totals 16 residues. In DNA form, the CDR3 reads TGTGCCAGCAGCCCTGGAGAGACAGGGTTGCTTGGAACCCTCCACTTT. Protein sequence: CASSPGETGLLGTLHF.

This chain joins TRBV7-2 and TRBJ2-7; 11 bases line up with TRBD2. With V trimmed by 1 base and J by 3 bases, 2 bases remained unmatched. The CDR3 runs to 15 residues. Germline assignment: CDR1 SGHTA and CDR2 FQGNSA. The CDR3 DNA reads TGTGCCAGCAGCTTAGGACTAGCGGGAATCTACGAGCAGTACTTC. It translates to CASSLGLAGIYEQYF.

The chain couples TRBV18 to TRBJ2-7; the match to TRBD1 covers 7 bases. Germline V gene data show CDR1 as KGHSH and CDR2 as LQKENI. This CDR3 has 14 amino acids. J was trimmed by 2 bases and V by 6 bases; bases with no gene match: 7. CDR3 nucleotides: TGTGCCAGCTCGTCCGCCGACAGGGCCTACGAGCAGTACTTC. It specifies CASSSADRAYEQYF.

The chain links TRBV4-2 to TRBJ1-1, with 7 bases that match TRBD1. The CDR3 extends over 18 amino acids. Germline values: CDR1 LGHNA, CDR2 YNFKEQ. V gave up 4 bases and J gave up 2 bases; unmatched junction bases: 16. CDR3 residues: CASSPALKGDRANTEAFF. DNA for the CDR3: TGTGCCAGCAGCCCGGCTCTTAAAGGAGACAGGGCCAACACTGAAGCTTTCTTT.

This clone came up a few times. The J gene is TRBJ2-4, the V gene TRBV7-9; maybe TRBD1 (6 bases). The V gene's germline CDR1 is SEHNR and CDR2 FQNEAQ (reference sequence). The CDR3 has 17 residues. Between the trimmed V and J ends, which lost 5 bases and 0 bases, there was a span of 17 bases. The CDR3 is CASSRTTGILAKNIQYF. CDR3 coding DNA: TGTGCCAGCAGCCGGACGACAGGCATTCTAGCCAAAAACATTCAGTACTTC.

The rearrangement links TRBV5-1 to TRBJ2-7, with D perhaps TRBD1 (6 bases). The CDR3 spans 13 residues. V was trimmed by 0 bases and J by 4 bases, leaving 8 bases between them. Per germline, CDR1 SGHRS and CDR2 YFSETQ. CDR3: CASSLDRAYEQYF. As DNA, the CDR3 is TGCGCCAGCAGCTTGGACAGGGCGTACGAGCAGTACTTC. The complete variable domain, with remaining parts taken from reference TRBV5-1 and TRBJ2-7, reads KAGVTQTPRYLIKTRGQQVTLSCSPISGHRSVSWYQQTPGQGLQFLFEYFSETQRNKGNFPGRFSGRQFSNSRSEMNVSTLELGDSALYLCASSLDRAYEQYFGPGTRLTVT.

This chain uses TRBV11-2 with TRBJ1-3; D gene ambiguous. V lost 0 bases, J lost 0 bases, and 6 bases lay in between. The CDR3 contains 15 residues. Germline V gene sequence: CDR1 SGHAT, CDR2 FQNNGV. DNA for the CDR3: TGTGCCAGCAGCTTAGAGCGCCACTCTGGAAACACCATATATTTT. Amino acid sequence: CASSLERHSGNTIYF.

In its sample, this clone ranks as medium-sized (0.01 to 0.1%). This rearrangement joins TRBV5-3 to TRBJ2-4; perhaps TRBD1 as D (5 bases). TRBV5-3 is designated an ORF whose function remains uncertain. V shed 0 bases and J shed 10 bases, with 11 bases lying between them. The CDR3 has 13 residues. CDR3 sequence: CARSLVPGSIQYF. The CDR3 DNA reads TGTGCCAGAAGCTTGGTACCAGGGTCGATTCAGTACTTC.

This clone was detected only a few times. This CDR3 reads CASSFDRGRMNTEAFF. Written as DNA, the CDR3 is TGTGCCAGCAGCTTTGACAGGGGGCGGATGAACACTGAAGCTTTCTTT. J is TRBJ1-1 and V is TRBV28; 10 bases align to TRBD1. CDR3 length: 16 residues. Germline loops: CDR1 MDHEN, CDR2 SYDVKM. After removal of 6 bases from V and 0 bases from J, the junction contained 7 bases not matched to a gene. Based on the CDR3 plus reference TRBV28 and TRBJ1-1, the full variable domain is DVKVTQSSRYLVKRTGEKVFLECVQDMDHENMFWYRQDPGLGLRLIYFSYDVKMKEKGDIPEGYSVSREKKERFSLILESASTNQTSMYLCASSFDRGRMNTEAFFGQGTRLTVV.

The chain joins TRBV4-1 to TRBJ2-7; D is unresolved. The ends were cut back, 2 bases at V and 1 base at J, with 9 bases in the middle. The CDR3 totals 14 residues. Germline V CDR1 and CDR2: MGHRA, YSYEKL. CDR3 bases: TGCGCCAGCAGCCAACCTTTAATTTCCTACGAGCAGTACTTC. Protein sequence: CASSQPLISYEQYF.